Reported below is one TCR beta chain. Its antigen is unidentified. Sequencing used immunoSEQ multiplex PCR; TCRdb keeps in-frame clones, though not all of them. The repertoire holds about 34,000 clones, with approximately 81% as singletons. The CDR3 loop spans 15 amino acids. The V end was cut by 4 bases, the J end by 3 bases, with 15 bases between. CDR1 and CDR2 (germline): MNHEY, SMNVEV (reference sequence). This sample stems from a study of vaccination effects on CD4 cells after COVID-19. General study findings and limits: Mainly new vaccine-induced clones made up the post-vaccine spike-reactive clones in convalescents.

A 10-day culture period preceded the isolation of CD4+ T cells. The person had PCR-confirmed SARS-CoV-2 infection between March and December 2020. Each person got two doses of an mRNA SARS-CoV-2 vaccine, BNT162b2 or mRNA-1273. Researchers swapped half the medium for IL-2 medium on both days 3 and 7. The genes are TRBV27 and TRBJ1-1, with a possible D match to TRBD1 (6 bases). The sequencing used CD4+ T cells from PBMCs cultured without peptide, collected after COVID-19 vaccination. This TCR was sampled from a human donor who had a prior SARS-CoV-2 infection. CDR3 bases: TGTGCCAGCAGTTGGGGGGCCAACAGGGACACTGAAGCTTTCTTT. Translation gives CASSWGANRDTEAFF.